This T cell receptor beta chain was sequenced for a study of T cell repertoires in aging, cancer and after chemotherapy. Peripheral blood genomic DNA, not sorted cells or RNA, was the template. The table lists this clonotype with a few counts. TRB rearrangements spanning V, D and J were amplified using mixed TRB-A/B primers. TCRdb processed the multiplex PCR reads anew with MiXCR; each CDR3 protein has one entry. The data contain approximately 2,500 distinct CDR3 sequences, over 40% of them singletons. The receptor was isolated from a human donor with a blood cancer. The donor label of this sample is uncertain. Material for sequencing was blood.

CDR3 nucleotides: TGTGCCAGCAGCTTAGGTGGGACTAGCGGGAGACGTGGGACAGATACGCAGTATTTT. Translated: CASSLGGTSGRRGTDTQYF. The rearrangement uses TRBV7-9 and TRBJ2-3; 14 bases map to TRBD2. Trimming removed 1 base from V and 3 bases from J; junction bases left unmatched: 9. CDR3 size: 19 residues. The germline V gene encodes CDR1 SEHNR and CDR2 FQNEAQ (reference sequence).